These T cell receptor beta chains were read from a single sample in a study of patients and donors after allogeneic stem cell transplantation. TCRdb re-analysed the RT-PCR reads in MiXCR, keeping a single row per CDR3 protein. The table records roughly 880,000 distinct CDR3 sequences, roughly 17% of them present only once. Sample: blood, either unsorted or a sorted T cell fraction (not recorded which). These receptors were collected from a human donor who was either an allogeneic HSCT recipient or a stem cell or donor lymphocyte infusion donor (not recorded which). It is not recorded whose cells these are; they may come from a transplant donor. CDR3s include the opening cysteine and the closing phenylalanine or tryptophan. D genes are given only for firm matches. Clone size is given for some rows only: seen once, a few or many times, or a class if the clone is expanded.

V,J,D,size,DNA,CDR3
TRBV18,TRBJ1-3,-,few,TGTGCCAGCTCACCGATAACAGGGACCTCTGGAAACACCATATATTTT,CASSPITGTSGNTIYF
TRBV3-1,TRBJ2-7,TRBD2,-,TGTGCCAGCAGCCAAGACTTGGCTAGCGGGGCCTACGAGCAGTACTTC,CASSQDLASGAYEQYF
TRBV13,TRBJ2-3,-,few,TGTGCCAGCAGCTTGCATAGACGCCGCACCGATACGCAGTATTTT,CASSLHRRRTDTQYF
TRBV6-2/TRBV6-3,TRBJ2-2,-,few,TGTGCCAGCAGTTACCCAGAGTGGGGACCGAACACCGGGGAGCTGTTTTTT,CASSYPEWGPNTGELFF
TRBV6-2/TRBV6-3,TRBJ2-7,-,few,TGTGCCAGCAGCCGAGGTTCCCTCTCCTACGAGCAGTACTTC,CASSRGSLSYEQYF
TRBV12-3/TRBV12-4,TRBJ2-7,TRBD1,-,TGTGCCAGCTGCAGGGGGCAGCCCTACGAGCAGTACTTC,CASCRGQPYEQYF
TRBV18,TRBJ2-1,TRBD2,-,TGTGCCAGCTCACCACCGGCTAGCGGGAGGGCCGGTGAGCAGTTCTTC,CASSPPASGRAGEQFF
TRBV5-1,TRBJ2-7,-,many,TGCGCCAGCAGCTTGGATGTCTCCTACGAGCAGTACTTC,CASSLDVSYEQYF
TRBV7-3,TRBJ2-1,TRBD2,-,TGTGCCAGCAGCTCCCGTTCAAAGGGGACTAGCGCTGACAATGAGCAGTTCTTC,CASSSRSKGTSADNEQFF
TRBV27,TRBJ2-1,TRBD2,few,TGTGCCAGCAGTTATACTAGCGGCAACTTCAATGAGCAGTTCTTC,CASSYTSGNFNEQFF
TRBV12-3/TRBV12-4,TRBJ1-1,-,few,TGTGCCAGCATAAGGTTGACTGAAGCTTTCTTT,CASIRLTEAFF
TRBV20-1,TRBJ1-2,-,few,TGCAGTGCTAGTGGGGGGTGGGGTTCGGTATTGGATGGCTACACCTTC,CSASGGWGSVLDGYTF
TRBV21-1,TRBJ1-2,-,-,TGTGCCAGCAGCAAAGGGGGCTTGGGAACAGGCGCCGCGGGGTATGGCTACACCTTC,CASSKGGLGTGAAGYGYTF
TRBV7-6,TRBJ2-1,TRBD2,few,TGTGCCAGCAGCACGATAGAATTAGCGGGAGACCCACAGTTGCAGTTCTTC,CASSTIELAGDPQLQFF
TRBV20-1,TRBJ2-7,-,few,TGCAGTGCTAGTGACGGGAGCTCCTACGAGCAGTACTTC,CSASDGSSYEQYF
TRBV7-2,TRBJ1-3,-,few,TGTGCCAGCAGGTCCGAGGGCACAACCTCTGGAAACACCATATATTTT,CASRSEGTTSGNTIYF
TRBV18,TRBJ1-3,-,few,TGTGCCAGCTCACCTTCGTTGTCGCATACTGGAAACACCATATATTTT,CASSPSLSHTGNTIYF
TRBV7-3,TRBJ2-1,-,-,TGTGCCAGCAGCTTGGGGGAAACTTACAATGAGCAGTTCTTC,CASSLGETYNEQFF
TRBV11-3,TRBJ2-1,-,-,TGTGCCAGCAGCGACCCCGGATGGGTCCCCTTCGATGAGCAGTTCTTC,CASSDPGWVPFDEQFF
TRBV6-5,TRBJ1-2,-,few,TGTGCCAGCAGTTACTCCTCGAATTGGGGGAGCCTCTATGGCTACACCTTC,CASSYSSNWGSLYGYTF
TRBV10-3,TRBJ2-3,TRBD2,-,TGTGCCATCAGTGATGGTACAGGGACTAGGACAGATACGCAGTATTTT,CAISDGTGTRTDTQYF
TRBV3-1,TRBJ2-7,-,-,TGTGCCAGCAGCACCGTAGCCTACGAGCAGTACTTC,CASSTVAYEQYF
TRBV20-1,TRBJ2-7,TRBD2,-,TGCAGTGCTAGAGGTCTTGAAGCGGGAGTCGACGAGCAGTACTTC,CSARGLEAGVDEQYF
TRBV4-2,TRBJ2-1,-,many,TGTGCCAGCAGCCAAGATCCCGGGTGGCACAATGAGCAGTTCTTC,CASSQDPGWHNEQFF
TRBV7-9,TRBJ2-1,TRBD1,few,TGTGCCAGCAGCACCAGACAGGGGACAAACAATGAGCAGTTCTTC,CASSTRQGTNNEQFF
TRBV7-3,TRBJ2-3,TRBD2,once,TGTGCCAGCAGCGACGCGCGGGGGGGAAGCACAGATACGCAGTATTTT,CASSDARGGSTDTQYF
TRBV24-1,TRBJ1-1,TRBD1,-,TGTGCCACCAGTGATTCAGGGGGCGCCCAGTCTATGAACACTGAAGCTTTCTTT,CATSDSGGAQSMNTEAFF
TRBV12-5,TRBJ1-5,-,-,TGTGCTAGCAGATTAGAAAATCAGCCCCAGCATTTT,CASRLENQPQHF
TRBV20-1,TRBJ2-5,-,few,TGCAGTGCTAGAGATGAAATATTGGTGGGAGAGACCCAGTACTTC,CSARDEILVGETQYF
TRBV5-6,TRBJ2-2,-,few,TGTGCCAGCAGCTTGAGGCGGGGCGCCGGGGAGCTGTTTTTT,CASSLRRGAGELFF
TRBV29-1,TRBJ2-7,TRBD2,-,TGCAGCGTTGCCGAGACTAGCGGGAGACCCTACGAGCAGTACTTC,CSVAETSGRPYEQYF
TRBV7-2,TRBJ1-1,-,-,TGTGCCAGCAGCCAAGGGGCGGGCTACACTGAAGCTTTCTTT,CASSQGAGYTEAFF
TRBV9,TRBJ1-6,-,few,TGTGCCAGCAGCTTGGAGGCAGGGGAGGAATCACCCCTCCACTTT,CASSLEAGEESPLHF
TRBV12-3/TRBV12-4,TRBJ1-1,-,few,TGTGCCAGCAGTTCGAGGAGCAGGGGGAACACTGAAGCTTTCTTT,CASSSRSRGNTEAFF
TRBV11-2,TRBJ2-5,-,-,TGTGCCAGCAGCCCCCACCGGACTGGGGGGAATAGTGAGACCCAGTACTTC,CASSPHRTGGNSETQYF
TRBV5-6,TRBJ1-1,TRBD1,few,TGTGCCAGCAGCCAGGGGGACAGGCACCTGTTT,CASSQGDRHLF
TRBV9,TRBJ2-1,-,-,TGTGCCAGCAGCGTAGGCGGGACGACGGAGCAGTTCTTC,CASSVGGTTEQFF
TRBV11-1,TRBJ2-1,TRBD2,-,TGTGCCAGCAGCTTAAGGGGGCTACTAGCGGGAGGGCCCAGTTACAATGAGCAGTTCTTC,CASSLRGLLAGGPSYNEQFF
TRBV6-5,TRBJ2-5,-,few,TGTGCCAGCAGTCTGGAGAGTTGGACCCAGTACTTC,CASSLESWTQYF
TRBV5-1,TRBJ1-3,-,-,TGCGCCAGCAGCTTGGCGTCCGGCCGCCCTGGAAACACCATATATTTT,CASSLASGRPGNTIYF
TRBV30,TRBJ1-1,TRBD1,few,TGTGCCTGGACCCCTTGGGACAGGGAAAAAGCTTTCTTT,CAWTPWDREKAFF
TRBV7-2,TRBJ2-7,-,-,TGTGCCAGCAGCTTATTCAGGGACAACGAGCAGTACTTC,CASSLFRDNEQYF
TRBV5-1,TRBJ2-7,TRBD2,-,TGCGCCAGCAGCTCAGGACTAGCGGGGCCTCTTTCCTACGAGCAGTACTTC,CASSSGLAGPLSYEQYF
TRBV7-7,TRBJ2-1,-,-,TGTGCTAGCAGCCCCGTGGGAGGCTCCTACAATGAGCAGTTCTTC,CASSPVGGSYNEQFF
TRBV12-3/TRBV12-4,TRBJ1-5,-,-,TGTGCCAGCAGTTTAGGGGCAGGGACCCAGCCCCAGCATTTT,CASSLGAGTQPQHF
TRBV20-1,TRBJ1-1,-,-,TGCAGTGCTAGGCTCCGAACTGAAGCTTTCTTT,CSARLRTEAFF
TRBV30,TRBJ1-2,-,few,TGTGCCTGGAGTGACACGAGACACTATGGCTACACCTTC,CAWSDTRHYGYTF
TRBV3-1,TRBJ1-1,TRBD1,few,TGTGCCAGCAGCCCTACACAGGGGGCGCGTACTGAAGCTTTCTTT,CASSPTQGARTEAFF
TRBV5-1,TRBJ2-7,TRBD2,many,TGCGCCAGCAGCTTAAAGGCGGGAGGGACCTACGAGCAGTACTTC,CASSLKAGGTYEQYF
TRBV7-9,TRBJ2-3,-,few,TGTGCCAGCAGCTTTAGGACACCCCAGGCAGATACGCAGTATTTT,CASSFRTPQADTQYF
TRBV5-1,TRBJ2-5,TRBD2,-,TGCGCCAGCTCCGCGGGGGGGGACGGACAAGAGACCCAGTACTTC,CASSAGGDGQETQYF
TRBV24-1,TRBJ2-2,-,many,TGTGCCACCTCGAACACCGGGGAGCTGTTTTTT,CATSNTGELFF
TRBV12-3/TRBV12-4,TRBJ2-1,-,-,TGTGCCAGCAGTACCCAGTTTCCGGGGGAGCAGTTCTTC,CASSTQFPGEQFF
TRBV20-1,TRBJ2-1,-,-,TGCAGTGCCATGGTGGAAGGGAATGAGCAGTTCTTC,CSAMVEGNEQFF
TRBV21-1,TRBJ1-1,-,-,TGTGCCAGCAGCAAAGTAGGGGGAGGGGGACACACTGAAGCTTTCTTT,CASSKVGGGGHTEAFF
TRBV29-1,TRBJ2-7,-,few,TGCAGCGTTGTTCCCCTTGAGGCAACGCGGGAGCAGTACTTC,CSVVPLEATREQYF
TRBV27,TRBJ2-1,-,-,TGTGCCAGCGATTTAACTTTTGGGGGGAAATACAATGAGCAGTTCTTC,CASDLTFGGKYNEQFF
TRBV5-1,TRBJ1-4,TRBD1,-,TGCGCCAGCAGCCCACAGGGGGAGATGCGTGAAAAACTGTTTTTT,CASSPQGEMREKLFF
TRBV11-3,TRBJ1-1,-,few,TGTGCCAGCAGCTCCTCCTTTCGATTAAATGGGAACACTGAAGCTTTCTTT,CASSSSFRLNGNTEAFF